The source of this T cell receptor (beta chain) is a study of PD-L1 blockade in urothelial cancer. Study details: At 3 weeks after treatment start (second dose) and again at 6 weeks, blood was analyzed. Study-level points and caveats: When measured at 3 weeks, tumor-associated blood clones expanded more in durable-benefit patients.

The CDR3 is 15 amino acids. Germline V CDR1 and CDR2: ENHRY, SYGVKD. V shed 3 bases and J shed 3 bases, with 12 bases lying between them. Assay: immunoSEQ multiplex PCR; the TCRdb copy retains only in-frame clones and omits some. The sample consists of 44,000 or so clones, approximately 88% of them appearing once. Of note for this clone: Its antigen is as yet unknown.

The input for sequencing was PBMCs, taken around atezolizumab (anti-PD-L1) treatment. This sequence was found in a man aged 80 or over with urothelial cancer. This rearrangement joins TRBV10-3 to TRBJ2-1, with D perhaps matching TRBD2 (6 bases). The DNA for the CDR3 is TGTGCCATCAGTGATGGCGGGAAGTTCTACAATGAGCAGTTCTTC. It translates to CAISDGGKFYNEQFF.